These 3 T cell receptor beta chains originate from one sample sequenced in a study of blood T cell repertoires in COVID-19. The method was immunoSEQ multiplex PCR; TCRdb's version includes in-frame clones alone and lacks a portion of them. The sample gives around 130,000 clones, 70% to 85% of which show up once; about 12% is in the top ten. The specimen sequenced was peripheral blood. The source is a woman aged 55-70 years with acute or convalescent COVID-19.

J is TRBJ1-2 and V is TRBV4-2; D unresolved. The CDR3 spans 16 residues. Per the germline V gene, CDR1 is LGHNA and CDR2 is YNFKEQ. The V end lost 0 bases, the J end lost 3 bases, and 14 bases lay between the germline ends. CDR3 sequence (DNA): TGTGCCAGCAGCCAAGATGAGGAGCGGTGGGACTATGGCTACACCTTC. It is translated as CASSQDEERWDYGYTF.

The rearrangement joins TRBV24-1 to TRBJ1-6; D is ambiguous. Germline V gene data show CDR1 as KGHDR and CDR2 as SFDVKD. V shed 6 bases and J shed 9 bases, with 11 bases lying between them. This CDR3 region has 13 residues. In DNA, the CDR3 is TGTGCCACCAGTCGCGGGGAGGGTTCACCCCTCCACTTT. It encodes CATSRGEGSPLHF.

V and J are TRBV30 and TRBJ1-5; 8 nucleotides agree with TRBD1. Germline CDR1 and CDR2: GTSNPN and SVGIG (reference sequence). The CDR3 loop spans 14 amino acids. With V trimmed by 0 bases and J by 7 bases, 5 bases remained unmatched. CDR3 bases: TGTGCCTGGAGTGTAGGGACAGGACGGCAGCCCCAGCATTTT. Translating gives CAWSVGTGRQPQHF.